The 2 T cell receptor beta chains reported below all come from one sample, sequenced in a study of identical twins. TCRdb independently ran MiXCR on the 5' RACE reads; one entry per CDR3 protein. The sample has a few hundred thousand distinct CDR3 sequences; 9.5% to 10% are singletons. These same data were also listed under a study on yellow fever vaccine responses in identical twins.

The specimen sequenced was PBMCs. The receptors originated from a young woman in good health.

In this sample, this clonotype turned up many times. The J gene is TRBJ1-5, the V gene TRBV29-1; D ambiguous. This CDR3 contains 13 residues. The ends were cut back, 4 bases at V and 1 base at J, with 8 bases in the middle. Germline V gene sequence: CDR1 SQVTM, CDR2 ANQGSEA. The CDR3 DNA reads as TGCAGCGTTGCGCGGGGAAGCAATCAGCCCCAGCATTTT. Translating gives CSVARGSNQPQHF.

The sample holds many counts of this clonotype. The chain joins TRBV3-1 to TRBJ1-3, with a tentative D call TRBD1 (6 bases). Germline V gene data show CDR1 as LGHDT and CDR2 as YNNKEL (reference sequence). V was shortened by 4 bases and J by 4 bases, with 11 bases between the two germline ends. This CDR3 spans 14 amino acids. CDR3 nucleotides: TGTGCCAGCAGCCGGGGGGCGGCCGGAAACACCATATATTTT. This sequence encodes CASSRGAAGNTIYF.